This record covers a single TCR beta chain. This sample stems from a study of blood T cell repertoires in COVID-19. Study background: Collection of acute and convalescent COVID-19 samples took place in the United States, Italy and Spain. T cells, B-cell-depleted T cells, or PBMCs supplied cDNA or gDNA.

Per germline, CDR1 SNHLY and CDR2 FYNNEI. This CDR3 comprises 16 residues. After removal of 6 bases from V and 10 bases from J, the junction contained 15 bases not matched to a gene. Per the authors' pipeline: The assay estimated nucleated cells by amplifying reference gene primers. Produced via immunoSEQ multiplex PCR; TCRdb's table is partial and in-frame only. V, J and clone size are those of that table, while D and trimming were read from the DNA. The sample contains about 200,000 clones, nearly 90% of which appear only once. The rearrangement uses TRBV2 and TRBJ1-3, with 10 bases that match TRBD1. Sequenced material: peripheral blood. The TCR comes from a man between 60 and 70 years old with active or convalescent COVID-19. This CDR3 is CASSYYPGQGFRTIYF. DNA for the CDR3: TGTGCCAGCAGCTATTATCCGGGACAGGGGTTTAGGACCATATATTTT.